Below are 10 T cell receptor beta chains sequenced from a single sample in a study of blood T cell repertoires in COVID-19. Profiling relied on immunoSEQ multiplex PCR, and the TCRdb table lists in-frame clones only, not all of them. The sample contains approximately 30,000 clones, roughly nine tenths of which appear only once. What was sequenced was peripheral blood. These receptors were obtained from a human donor in a cohort sampled during active COVID-19.

The chain's CDR3 is CASSLMSNSEQFF. CDR3 nucleotide sequence: TGCGCCAGCAGCTTAATGTCCAATAGTGAGCAGTTCTTC. This chain links TRBV5-1 with TRBJ2-1, with D unresolved. The CDR3 has 13 amino acids. Trimming stripped 2 bases from V and 9 bases from J, with 12 bases between. Germline CDR1 reads SGHRS; CDR2 reads YFSETQ.

This chain joins TRBV12-3 or TRBV12-4 and TRBJ2-2; maybe TRBD1 (5 bases). V lost 10 bases to trimming and J lost 2 bases, with 11 bases between them. The CDR3 is 13 residues long. Here the CDR3 DNA reads TGTGCCAACGGACAAAGAAACACCGGGGAGCTGTTTTTT. Translation: CANGQRNTGELFF.

The J gene is TRBJ1-4, the V gene TRBV9; a weak D match, TRBD1 (5 bases). The V end was cut by 7 bases, the J end by 8 bases, with 15 bases between. Germline CDR1 is SGDLS and CDR2 is YYNGEE. There are 13 residues in the CDR3. The CDR3 sequence is CASSRGGSEKLFF. The CDR3 DNA follows: TGTGCCAGCTCCCGGGGGGGGTCGGAAAAACTGTTTTTT.

J is TRBJ1-2 and V is TRBV6-5; TRBD1 aligns across 7 bases. Germline CDR1 reads MNHEY; CDR2 reads SVGAGI. The V and J ends lost 5 bases and 4 bases, in that order; junction bases with no gene match: 7. This CDR3 is built from 14 residues. The CDR3 here is CASSLPGGTYGYTF. In DNA, the CDR3 is TGTGCCAGCAGTCTTCCAGGGGGGACCTATGGCTACACCTTC.

The CDR3 reads CASSIEGGLTGELFF. CDR3 coding DNA: TGTGCCAGTAGTATAGAAGGGGGCCTCACCGGGGAGCTGTTTTTT. This chain connects TRBV19 to TRBJ2-2, with 7 bases that match TRBD1. The CDR3 loop spans 15 amino acids. The germline V gene encodes CDR1 LNHDA and CDR2 SQIVND (reference sequence). Trimming at V came to 0 bases and at J to 4 bases, leaving 2 bases not matched to a gene.

The chain has TRBV6-4 and TRBJ2-2, with 8 bases fitting TRBD1. Germline V gene data show CDR1 as MRHNA and CDR2 as SNTAGT. The trim removed 6 bases at V and 6 bases at J, leaving 6 bases unmatched. The CDR3 contains 14 residues. CDR3 loop: CASSGQGSSGELFF. The CDR3 DNA reads as TGTGCCAGCAGCGGACAGGGTTCATCCGGGGAGCTGTTTTTT.

The CDR3 DNA sequence: TGTGCCAGCAGCCGCCAGGGAACTGAAGCTTTCTTT. Protein: CASSRQGTEAFF. V usage is TRBV3-1 (or the pseudogene TRBV3-2) and J usage is TRBJ1-1, with a tentative D call TRBD1 (5 bases). Between the trimmed V and J ends, which lost 4 bases and 5 bases, there was a span of 8 bases. Germline V lookup: CDR1 LGHDT, CDR2 YNNKEL (reference sequence). The CDR3 covers 12 residues.

The chain has TRBV18 and TRBJ1-2, with 7 bases that match TRBD1. Germline CDR1 KGHSH, CDR2 LQKENI. There are 15 residues in the CDR3. V was clipped by 3 bases and J by 0 bases; unmatched bases: 4. The chain's CDR3 is CASSPTGEANYGYTF. The DNA for the CDR3 is TGTGCCAGCTCACCTACAGGGGAGGCTAACTATGGCTACACCTTC.

The rearrangement links TRBV2 to TRBJ1-2; TRBD1 matches at 7 bases. The CDR3 length is 14 residues. CDR1 and CDR2 (germline): SNHLY, FYNNEI. After removal of 6 bases from V and 6 bases from J, the junction contained 10 bases not matched to a gene. CDR3 in amino acids: CASRGLGQPHGYTF. The CDR3 nucleotides read TGTGCCAGCAGAGGCCTGGGACAGCCACATGGCTACACCTTC.

The chain employs TRBV21-1 and TRBJ2-3; TRBD2 reflects the table's D call only, with no check against the DNA. TRBV21-1 is deemed a pseudogene. CDR3 length: 20 amino acids. The chain's CDR3 is CASSNHVEREGRFSTDTQYF. The CDR3 nucleotides are TGTGCCAGCAGCAACCACGTCGAGCGGGAAGGGAGGTTCAGTACAGATACGCAGTATTTT.